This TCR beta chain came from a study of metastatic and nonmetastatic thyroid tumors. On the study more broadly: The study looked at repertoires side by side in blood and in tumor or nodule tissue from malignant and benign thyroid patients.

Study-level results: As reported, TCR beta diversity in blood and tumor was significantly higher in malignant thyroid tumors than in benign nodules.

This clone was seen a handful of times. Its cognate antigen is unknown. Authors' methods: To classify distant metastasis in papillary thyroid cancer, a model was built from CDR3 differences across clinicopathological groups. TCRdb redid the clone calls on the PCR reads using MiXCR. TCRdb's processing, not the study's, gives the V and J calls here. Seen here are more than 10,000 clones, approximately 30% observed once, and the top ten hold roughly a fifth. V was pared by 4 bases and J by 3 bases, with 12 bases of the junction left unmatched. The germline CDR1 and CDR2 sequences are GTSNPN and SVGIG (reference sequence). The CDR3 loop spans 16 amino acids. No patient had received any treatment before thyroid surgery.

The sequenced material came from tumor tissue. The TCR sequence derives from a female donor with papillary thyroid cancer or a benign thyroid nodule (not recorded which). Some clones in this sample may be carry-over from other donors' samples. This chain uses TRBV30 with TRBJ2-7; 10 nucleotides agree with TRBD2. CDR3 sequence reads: CAWKGLAQGGGYEQYF. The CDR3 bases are TGTGCCTGGAAGGGACTAGCGCAAGGAGGAGGCTACGAGCAGTACTTC.